The T cell receptor (beta chain) under discussion was sequenced for a study of T cells after yellow fever vaccination. General study findings and limits: Peak timing came faster in the weaker secondary response, day 5 versus 15. Re-detected after boosting: most primary clones, around 96% of CD4 and over 80% of CD8.

Only a few counts were recorded for this clonotype. Its matching antigen is unknown. Template-switching 5'RACE yielded the TCR cDNA; a universal primer site and UMIs were added in the process. Via MiXCR, TCRdb re-called the 5' RACE reads, giving one row per CDR3 protein. The data contain a few hundred thousand distinct CDR3 sequences, over 3.5% of them singletons. Material: PBMCs, obtained 5 days after the yellow fever booster vaccination. The TCR sequence derives from a man aged 18 to 35 who received the YFV17D yellow fever vaccine.

CDR3 DNA: TGTGCCAGCTCACGACAGGGCGCTATGCCCGACACTGAAGCTTTCTTT. It is translated as CASSRQGAMPDTEAFF. The J gene is TRBJ1-1, the V gene TRBV18, with 7 bases that match TRBD1. The germline gives CDR1 KGHSH, CDR2 LQKENI. The CDR3 length is 16 residues. V gave up 4 bases and J gave up 3 bases; unmatched junction bases: 11.